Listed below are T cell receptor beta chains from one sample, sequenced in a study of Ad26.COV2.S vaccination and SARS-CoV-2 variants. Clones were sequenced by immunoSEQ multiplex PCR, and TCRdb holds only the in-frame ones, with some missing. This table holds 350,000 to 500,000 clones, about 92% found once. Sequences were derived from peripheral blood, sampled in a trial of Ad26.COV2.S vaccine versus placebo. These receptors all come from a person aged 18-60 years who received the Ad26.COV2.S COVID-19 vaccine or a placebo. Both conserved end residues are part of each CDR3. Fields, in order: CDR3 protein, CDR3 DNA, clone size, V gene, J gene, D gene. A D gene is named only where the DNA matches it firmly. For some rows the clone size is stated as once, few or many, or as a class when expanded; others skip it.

CASSQERGPIEKLFF	TGCGCCAGCAGCCAAGAGAGGGGGCCGATTGAAAAACTGTTTTTT	-	TRBV4-1	TRBJ1-4	TRBD1
CASSHTRQLNEQFF	TGTGCCAGCAGCCACACCCGACAGCTCAATGAGCAGTTCTTC	-	TRBV14	TRBJ2-1	-
CSASLEISNQPQHF	TGCAGTGCTAGTTTGGAAATCAGCAATCAGCCCCAGCATTTT	-	TRBV20-1	TRBJ1-5	-
CASSLGGTHNEKLFF	TGTGCCAGCAGCTTAGGCGGGACACACAATGAAAAACTGTTTTTT	-	TRBV7-2	TRBJ1-4	-
CASSVWAGGPLETQYF	TGTGCCAGCAGCGTTTGGGCGGGAGGGCCCCTTGAGACCCAGTACTTC	-	TRBV9	TRBJ2-5	TRBD2
CASSLVGNTEAFF	TGTGCCAGCAGTTTAGTGGGGAACACTGAAGCTTTCTTT	-	TRBV12-3/TRBV12-4	TRBJ1-1	-
CASSLLSGGTEAFF	TGTGCCAGCAGCCTCCTATCAGGAGGGACTGAAGCTTTCTTT	-	TRBV3-1/TRBV3-2	TRBJ1-1	-
CASSSGTSSYNEQFF	TGTGCCAGCAGCTCCGGGACTAGTTCCTACAATGAGCAGTTCTTC	-	TRBV13	TRBJ2-1	TRBD2
CASSLGQASGELFF	TGTGCCAGCAGCTTAGGACAGGCGAGCGGGGAGCTGTTTTTT	-	TRBV5-6	TRBJ2-2	TRBD1
CASSVRGLGEKLFF	TGTGCCAGCAGCGTACGGGGGCTCGGGGAAAAACTGTTTTTT	-	TRBV9	TRBJ1-4	-
CAWALAGGSYEQYF	TGTGCCTGGGCCCTAGCGGGAGGTTCCTACGAGCAGTACTTC	-	TRBV30	TRBJ2-7	TRBD2
CASSLAELGQAGTQYF	TGTGCCAGCAGCTTGGCCGAACTGGGGCAGGCTGGTACGCAGTATTTT	-	TRBV5-4	TRBJ2-3	-
CASSKAKGKGYGYTF	TGTGCCAGCAGCAAAGCGAAGGGTAAGGGCTATGGCTACACCTTC	once	TRBV21-1	TRBJ1-2	-
CASSTETSGRGYEQYF	TGTGCCAGTAGTACGGAGACTAGCGGGAGAGGCTACGAGCAGTACTTC	-	TRBV19	TRBJ2-7	TRBD2
CASSFAQGDYGYTF	TGTGCCAGCAGCTTTGCACAGGGGGACTATGGCTACACCTTC	once	TRBV7-8	TRBJ1-2	TRBD1
CASSEGLLSEQYF	TGTGCCAGCAGTGAAGGATTGCTCTCCGAGCAGTACTTC	-	TRBV2	TRBJ2-7	-
CASSLTGLGANVLTF	TGTGCCAGCAGCTTGACAGGGTTAGGGGCCAACGTCCTGACTTTC	once	TRBV5-4	TRBJ2-6	-
CASRGARYGYTF	TGTGCCAGCAGGGGGGCGCGTTATGGCTACACCTTC	-	TRBV2	TRBJ1-2	-
CASRTKAGNTIYF	TGTGCCAGCAGGACAAAAGCTGGAAACACCATATATTTT	-	TRBV3-1/TRBV3-2	TRBJ1-3	-
CASSFGQNYGYTF	TGTGCCAGCAGCTTCGGCCAGAACTATGGCTACACCTTC	-	TRBV7-2	TRBJ1-2	-
CASSDRGDGNTIYF	TGTGCCAGCAGTGACAGGGGTGATGGAAACACCATATATTTT	-	TRBV3-1/TRBV3-2	TRBJ1-3	TRBD1
CASSLWRESTGELFF	TGTGCCAGCAGTTTATGGCGGGAGAGCACCGGGGAGCTGTTTTTT	-	TRBV27	TRBJ2-2	TRBD2
CASSLVGGPGDEQFF	TGTGCCAGCAGTTTAGTGGGAGGGCCTGGAGATGAGCAGTTCTTC	-	TRBV28	TRBJ2-1	TRBD2
CASSPQGASIKTDTQYF	TGTGCCAGCAGTCCACAGGGAGCGTCAATTAAGACAGATACGCAGTATTTT	-	TRBV28	TRBJ2-3	-
CASSPTVFGPPYEQYF	TGTGCCAGCTCACCGACGGTATTTGGTCCCCCCTACGAGCAGTACTTC	-	TRBV18	TRBJ2-7	-
CASSLGTSDPTYEQYF	TGTGCCAGCAGCTTAGGGACTAGCGACCCAACCTACGAGCAGTACTTC	-	TRBV7-6	TRBJ2-7	TRBD2
CASSYQTGWENTEAFF	TGTGCCAGCAGTTACCAAACAGGGTGGGAGAACACTGAAGCTTTCTTT	-	TRBV6-5	TRBJ1-1	-
CASSLETSGDSQQFF	TGTGCCAGCAGCTTAGAAACTAGCGGGGACTCCCAGCAGTTCTTC	once	TRBV7-9	TRBJ2-1	TRBD2
CASSLVPRTSGRRTDTQYF	TGTGCCAGCAGTTTGGTCCCCCGGACTAGCGGGAGAAGGACAGATACGCAGTATTTT	-	TRBV28	TRBJ2-3	TRBD2
CSVERQGRDEQFF	TGCAGCGTTGAGAGACAGGGGCGTGATGAGCAGTTCTTC	once	TRBV29-1	TRBJ2-1	TRBD1
CASSPMREVRDEQFF	TGTGCCAGCAGCCCTATGCGGGAGGTTCGCGATGAGCAGTTCTTC	-	TRBV27	TRBJ2-1	TRBD2
CASSEPSRGANVLTF	TGTGCCAGCAGCGAACCCTCCAGGGGGGCCAACGTCCTGACTTTC	-	TRBV28	TRBJ2-6	-
CASSLVNSGANVLTF	TGTGCCAGCAGCTTGGTCAACTCTGGGGCCAACGTCCTGACTTTC	-	TRBV7-3	TRBJ2-6	-
CASSYPSGSSTDTQYF	TGTGCCAGCAGCTACCCTAGCGGATCTAGCACAGATACGCAGTATTTT	-	TRBV7-3	TRBJ2-3	TRBD2
CAWSPGTGSRETQYF	TGTGCCTGGAGCCCCGGGACAGGGAGTAGGGAGACCCAGTACTTC	-	TRBV30	TRBJ2-5	TRBD1
CSVESPGYGANVLTF	TGCAGCGTTGAGTCTCCAGGGTACGGGGCCAACGTCCTGACTTTC	-	TRBV29-1	TRBJ2-6	-
CASSLEVSYNEQFF	TGTGCCAGCAGCTTGGAGGTCTCCTACAATGAGCAGTTCTTC	-	TRBV7-8	TRBJ2-1	-
CASSYSIAGGTYEQYF	TGTGCCAGCAGTTACTCGATAGCGGGCGGAACCTACGAGCAGTACTTC	-	TRBV6-6	TRBJ2-7	TRBD2
CASSFTEVGLAKNIQYF	TGTGCCAGCAGCTTCACAGAAGTGGGGCTAGCCAAAAACATTCAGTACTTC	-	TRBV5-6	TRBJ2-4	-
CASSSAPGQGAYEQYF	TGTGCCAGCAGCTCCGCTCCGGGACAGGGCGCCTACGAGCAGTACTTC	once	TRBV7-6	TRBJ2-7	TRBD1
CATSRGLTEPHNEQFF	TGTGCCACCAGCAGAGGCCTAACGGAACCTCACAATGAGCAGTTCTTC	-	TRBV15	TRBJ2-1	-
CTRNYRSCGTNTGELFF	TGCACCAGGAACTACAGGTCTTGCGGGACGAACACCGGGGAGCTGTTTTTT	-	TRBV1	TRBJ2-2	-
CASSGTTRREQYF	TGTGCCAGCAGCGGGACTACCCGGCGCGAGCAGTACTTC	-	TRBV2	TRBJ2-7	TRBD2
CASSRRAGVDEKLFF	TGTGCCAGCTCCCGGAGGGCAGGGGTAGATGAAAAACTGTTTTTT	-	TRBV28	TRBJ1-4	-